One sample yielded the 2 T cell receptor beta chains listed below, sequenced in a study of Graves' ophthalmopathy and Graves' hyperthyroidism (dated by TCRdb to between 2018 and 2020). The instrument given in TCRdb is Illumina HiSeq 2000. For repertoire sequencing, TCR beta CDR3 regions were amplified from RNA transcripts. The first round was an RT-PCR using HTBI primers with the Qiagen OneStep RT-PCR kit, and this first round was followed by a second-round multiplex PCR, then size selection and purification. TCRdb cleaned the public reads at Q25 with fastp, built clones with MiXCR and kept in-frame beta chains. Each CDR3 protein appears once, grouped with its most common genes and DNA. This sample is represented by 400,000 or so distinct CDR3 sequences; about 18% of them were singletons. The ten top clones hold roughly 2.4% of the sample. The sample comprised peripheral blood. The receptor set was obtained from an adult woman with stable Graves' hyperthyroidism.

This clonotype was counted ten times or more. The chain links TRBV2 to TRBJ1-3; no clear D. Germline assignment: CDR1 SNHLY and CDR2 FYNNEI. The V and J ends lost 5 bases and 3 bases respectively, with 11 bases between them. The CDR3 is made up of 14 amino acids. The CDR3: CASSPSLVGNTIYF. The DNA of the CDR3 is TGTGCCAGCAGTCCGTCCCTAGTTGGAAACACCATATATTTT.

The chain couples TRBV7-9 to TRBJ2-7; perhaps TRBD1 as D (5 bases). Germline lookup yields CDR1 SEHNR and CDR2 FQNEAQ (reference sequence). The germline V and J ends were trimmed by 1 base and 1 base, with 11 bases remaining between them. The CDR3 totals 15 residues. CDR3 DNA: TGTGCCAGCAGCTTAGGAGAACAGGCATCCTACGAGCAGTACTTC. Translation: CASSLGEQASYEQYF.